This TCR beta chain was captured in a study of blood T cell repertoires in COVID-19 (dated by TCRdb to 2020 to 2021). Regarding the study in general: Collaborator samples came from the United States, Italy and Spain and covered acute and convalescent phases of COVID-19. The material from the prospective study consisted of cDNA or gDNA derived from T cells, B-cell-depleted T cells, or PBMCs. The repertoires were released in a freely available public database meant as a resource for research on the immune response to SARS-CoV-2. Nearly every sample came with metadata listing a de-identified subject ID, COVID-19 status, age in years and sex. Where HLA class I and class II types were available, the types were taken from metadata supplied by the sample provider, not from assay-based typing. The samples were drawn from two sources: the first 160 participants of the ongoing ImmuneRACE study, and 1,200 or so subjects contributed by 6 global collaborators. The dataset comprised deeply sampled blood TCRbeta repertoires from subjects exposed to, actively infected with, or recovered from COVID-19. Paper-wide results and their limitations: Clinical and demographic metadata were provided uncurated, with the amount varying by source and participant.

As concerns this clone: Its antigen is currently not known. Base qualities are not provided; no much larger clone lies one nucleotide away.

The junction carries 11 bases between V and J, which are trimmed by 0 bases and 2 bases respectively. The CDR3 covers 15 residues, taking in both the cysteine and the phenylalanine. Just the 45-base CDR3 DNA is kept, in frame starting at base 1. Sequences MNHEY (CDR1) and SVGAGI (CDR2) are obtained from the germline V gene. One collaborating source in Seattle enrolled patients while the patients were actively infected and followed the patients over time throughout the course of disease. Whole blood was collected in K2EDTA tubes by collaborating institutions according to the institutions' own protocols. For TCRbeta analysis, collaborators shipped samples in one of three forms: frozen whole blood, isolated PBMCs, or DNA extracted from either of those sample types. The immunoSEQ Assay, a bias-controlled multiplex PCR, was used to amplify TCRbeta CDR3 regions from genomic DNA. As for the original processing: The number of nucleated cells in each sample was estimated by amplification of reference gene primers within the assay. Sequence reads were collapsed and filtered to measure the absolute abundance of every unique TCRbeta CDR3 rearrangement. For each sample, productive Simpson clonality was calculated as the square root of Simpson's diversity index across productive rearrangements. The immuneACCESS repertoire file appears here via TCRdb, limited to in-frame rearrangements. These files lack a portion of the clones; in checked studies, under half of the deficit traces to unresolved V genes, and the cause of the others is not known. Clone size and V and J calls were adopted from that table, with D and trimming inferred from the DNA. For this sample the table gives over 200,000 clones, of which 70% to 90% were detected only once. The biggest ten clones account for about 9.9% of the sample.

Rearrangement joined TRBV6-5 to TRBJ2-7, with TRBD2 perhaps the D gene, on 6 matching bases. The sequencing sample was made of peripheral blood. The TCR was taken from a man between 50 and 59 years old with COVID-19, enrolled during active disease. In nucleotides, the sequence is TGTGCCAGCAGTTACTCTGGGGGACTCGCCTACGAGCAGTACTTC. Its protein reads: CASSYSGGLAYEQYF.